The next 27 T cell receptor beta chains were all read from a single sample in a study of blood T cells in healthy people across ages. It was with a sample-barcoded 5' primer and a J-beta primer mix that a second PCR of roughly 7 to 12 cycles was run. TCRdb reprocessed the 5' RACE reads with MiXCR, giving one entry per CDR3 protein. The sample includes 700,000 or so distinct CDR3 sequences, over 40% seen only once; the top ten take around 30%. The sequencing input was blood. The source is an elderly man in good health.

V usage is TRBV14 and J usage is TRBJ1-4; tentatively, D is TRBD1 (6 bases). CDR3 length: 14 amino acids. V shed 3 bases and J shed 8 bases, with 13 bases lying between them. CDR1 is SGHDN and CDR2 is FVKESK in the germline V gene. Here the CDR3 reads CASSQQAGVEKLFF. CDR3 DNA: TGTGCCAGCAGCCAGCAGGCAGGGGTGGAAAAACTGTTTTTT.

In this sample, this clonotype turned up once. The chain has TRBV3-1 and TRBJ1-4, with D possibly matching TRBD1 (6 bases). V lost 3 bases, J lost 2 bases, and 16 bases lay in between. CDR1 is LGHDT, CDR2 YNNKEL, per germline (reference sequence). The CDR3 consists of 17 residues. The CDR3 loop is CASSQEDRARTNEKLFF. CDR3 bases: TGTGCCAGCAGCCAGGAGGACAGAGCCCGGACTAATGAAAAACTGTTTTTT.

The rearrangement uses TRBV28 and TRBJ2-1; 7 nucleotides line up with TRBD2. Trimming took 10 bases from V and 0 from J; bases not matched to a gene: 9. The germline V gene has CDR1 MDHEN and CDR2 SYDVKM. The CDR3 extends over 15 amino acids. The CDR3 here is CATLSGGFSYNEQFF. The CDR3 region has the DNA TGTGCCACCCTATCGGGGGGTTTCTCCTACAATGAGCAGTTCTTC.

This clonotype has just a few counts. The chain couples TRBV10-1 to TRBJ2-1; TRBD1 might be the D (6 bases). This CDR3 spans 15 amino acids. V shed 4 bases and J shed 4 bases, with 14 bases lying between them. The germline V gene encodes CDR1 WNHNN and CDR2 SYGVQD (reference sequence). The CDR3 DNA reads TGCGCCAGCAGTGGTAGAAAGGGGGTATACAATGAGCAGTTCTTC. This encodes CASSGRKGVYNEQFF.

The CDR3 sequence: CSARDAGYTEAFF. As DNA, the CDR3 is TGCAGTGCTAGAGACGCGGGTTACACTGAAGCTTTCTTT. This chain joins TRBV20-1 and TRBJ1-1; the D is unclear. The CDR3 length is 13 residues. Germline assignment: CDR1 DFQATT and CDR2 SNEGSKA (reference sequence). Deletions cut 0 bases from V and 3 bases from J, with 8 bases between.

This clonotype was counted only a few times. This chain joins TRBV7-9 and TRBJ2-7, with TRBD1 identical over 7 bases. The J call may be wrong; the DNA end is better matched by TRBJ2-5. Germline-derived CDR1 and CDR2 are SEHNR and FQNEAQ (reference sequence). CDR3 length: 13 residues. The CDR3 loop reads CASSFQDRETQYF. The CDR3 nucleotides read TGTGCCAGCAGCTTTCAGGACAGGGAGACCCAGTACTTC.

This clonotype was picked up a small number of times. This chain joins TRBV6-2 or TRBV6-3 and TRBJ2-7; TRBD2 aligns across 13 bases. V shed 1 base and J 5 bases; nucleotides not matched to a gene: 2. Germline values: CDR1 MNHEY, CDR2 SVGEGT. CDR3 length: 15 amino acids. The CDR3 nucleotides read TGTGCCAGCAGTTACTGGACTAGCGGGAGCAACGAGCAGTACTTC. Translation gives CASSYWTSGSNEQYF.

At least ten counts were recorded for this clonotype. V usage is TRBV29-1 and J usage is TRBJ2-3; TRBD1 agrees at 10 bases. CDR1 is SQVTM, CDR2 ANQGSEA, per germline. Germline trimming cut 4 bases from V and 3 bases from J; bases unmatched to any gene: 10. The CDR3 is made up of 16 amino acids. The CDR3 loop is CSVVVWDRGSTDTQYF. The CDR3 DNA follows: TGCAGCGTTGTCGTCTGGGACAGGGGTTCAACAGATACGCAGTATTTT.

This chain links TRBV28 with TRBJ2-7; 7 bases are shared with TRBD1. The J call may be mistaken, given a closer DNA end match to TRBJ2-5. Looked up from germline, CDR1 is MDHEN and CDR2 is SYDVKM. CDR3 length: 17 amino acids. The CDR3 region has the DNA TGTGCCAGCACCCAAAGGGGGCTATCGAGCCGGGAAGAGACCCAGTACTTC. Translation: CASTQRGLSSREETQYF.

This clonotype was detected once. The rearrangement uses TRBV7-2 and TRBJ1-5; D remains ambiguous. CDR1 is SGHTA and CDR2 is FQGNSA in the germline V gene. Trimming shortened V by 0 bases and J by 6 bases, and 6 bases separated the two germline ends. The CDR3 is 13 residues long. In DNA, the CDR3 is TGTGCCAGCAGCTTAGCCGTCGGTCAGCCCCAGCATTTT. It is translated as CASSLAVGQPQHF.

This clonotype has just a few counts. This chain connects TRBV27 to TRBJ2-3; D is uncertain. V lost 6 bases and J 0 bases, leaving 10 bases between the germline ends. Germline CDR1 is MNHEY and CDR2 is SMNVEV (reference sequence). The CDR3 extends over 14 amino acids. The CDR3, as DNA: TGTGCCAGCAGCCAGAGACTTAGCACAGATACGCAGTATTTT. Its protein is CASSQRLSTDTQYF.

Many counts were recorded for this clonotype. The chain links TRBV7-2 to TRBJ2-5; possibly TRBD2 for D (5 bases). Trimming cost V 8 bases and J 2 bases, with 12 bases left between them. Germline V gene data show CDR1 as SGHTA and CDR2 as FQGNSA. The CDR3 has 13 amino acids. In nucleotides, the CDR3 is TGTGCCAGCGGAGGCGGCAGGCAAGAGACCCAGTACTTC. It codes for CASGGGRQETQYF.

The V gene is TRBV10-3, the J gene TRBJ2-1, with 8 bases that match TRBD2. V was pared by 4 bases and J by 4 bases, with 12 bases of the junction left unmatched. This CDR3 has 17 residues. Per the germline V gene, CDR1 is ENHRY and CDR2 is SYGVKD. In nucleotides, the CDR3 is TGTGCCATCAGTGGAGGCACCGGGACTAGGGGATACAATGAGCAGTTCTTC. It encodes CAISGGTGTRGYNEQFF.

The CDR3 DNA is TGTGCCTGGAATAGAGAACAGGGGACGAGCACAGATACGCAGTATTTT. It specifies CAWNREQGTSTDTQYF. V and J are TRBV30 and TRBJ2-3; 7 bases align to TRBD1. V lost 4 bases to trimming and J lost 0 bases; unmatched junction nucleotides: 10. This CDR3 region has 16 residues. CDR1 GTSNPN and CDR2 SVGIG come from the germline V gene (reference sequence).

This clonotype came up once. A junction boundary mismatches the germline segment, possibly from a read error. This sequence joins TRBV6-2 or TRBV6-3 and TRBJ2-1; TRBD1 or TRBD2 may be the D gene (5 bases each). This CDR3 is built from 16 residues. CDR1 MNHEY and CDR2 SVGEGT come from the germline V gene. DNA of the CDR3: TGTGCCAGCACCCACGGGCAGCTGGGGACCTACAAGGAGCAGTTCTTC. Its translation: CASTHGQLGTYKEQFF.

The chain recombines TRBV9 with TRBJ2-2; D tentatively fits TRBD1 or TRBD2 (6 bases each). Trimming removed 0 bases from V and 1 base from J, with 13 bases in between. Germline values: CDR1 SGDLS, CDR2 YYNGEE. The CDR3 totals 17 residues. For the CDR3, the DNA is TGTGCCAGCAGCGTAGTTGTGGGGGGCTGGAACACCGGGGAGCTGTTTTTT. This codes for CASSVVVGGWNTGELFF.

J is TRBJ2-3 and V is TRBV5-8; 7 positions agree with TRBD1. The CDR3 loop spans 14 amino acids. The germline V gene has CDR1 SGHTS and CDR2 YDEGEE. With 2 bases clipped from V and 8 bases from J, the junction kept 8 bases outside the gene matches. Here the CDR3 reads CASSLQTGSATQYF. The CDR3 DNA reads TGTGCCAGCAGCTTACAGACAGGGTCAGCTACGCAGTATTTT. The variable domain in full, with the rest retrieved from reference TRBV5-8 and TRBJ2-3, is EAGVTQSPTHLIKTRGQQATLRCSPISGHTSVYWYQQALGLGLQFLLWYDEGEERNRGNFPPRFSGRQFPNYSSELNVNALELEDSALYLCASSLQTGSATQYFGPGTRLTVL.

This clonotype was counted many times. The chain carries TRBV20-1 and TRBJ2-5; TRBD2 aligns across 10 bases. CDR3 length equals 14 residues. J gave up 4 bases and V 0 bases, and 2 bases lay outside the gene matches. CDR1 is DFQATT, CDR2 SNEGSKA, per germline (reference sequence). Here the CDR3 reads CSARDPSGRETQYF. The CDR3 DNA reads TGCAGTGCTAGAGATCCTAGCGGGAGAGAGACCCAGTACTTC.

The rearrangement joins TRBV7-9 to TRBJ2-3; D call uncertain. Germline values: CDR1 SEHNR, CDR2 FQNEAQ (reference sequence). Trimming pared 3 bases from V and 3 bases from J, leaving 16 bases between. This CDR3 has 16 amino acids. DNA for the CDR3: TGTGCCAGCAGCTTGACCGGGCACCAAGGAACAGATACGCAGTATTTT. Translated, it gives CASSLTGHQGTDTQYF.

This rearrangement joins TRBV4-2 to TRBJ2-3; the match to TRBD2 covers 12 bases. The germline CDR1 and CDR2 sequences are LGHNA and YNFKEQ. The trim removed 5 bases at V and 0 bases at J, leaving 3 bases unmatched. The CDR3 length is 16 residues. CDR3 nucleotides: TGTGCCAGCAGCTACGGGACTAGCGGGAGCACAGATACGCAGTATTTT. It specifies CASSYGTSGSTDTQYF.

This clonotype was observed many times. The chain is built from TRBV5-1 and TRBJ2-7, with a tentative D call TRBD1 (5 bases). This CDR3 has 13 residues. The germline gives CDR1 SGHRS, CDR2 YFSETQ. V dropped 4 bases and J dropped 3 bases, with 11 bases sitting between them. CDR3 sequence: CASSDVRGYEQYF. In DNA form, the CDR3 reads TGCGCCAGCAGCGACGTAAGGGGCTACGAGCAGTACTTC.

Only a few counts were recorded for this clonotype. The chain employs TRBV10-3 and TRBJ2-7; TRBD1 aligns across 8 bases. This CDR3 is 14 amino acids long. CDR1 and CDR2 (germline): ENHRY, SYGVKD. Trimming at V came to 3 bases and at J to 7 bases, leaving 8 bases not matched to a gene. The CDR3 DNA sequence: TGTGCCATCAGTGATGTGACAGGGGCGGGGGAGCAGTACTTC. This encodes CAISDVTGAGEQYF.

This clonotype was observed many times. The rearrangement joins TRBV4-2 to TRBJ1-2; 9 bases agree with TRBD1. Trimming took 2 bases from V and 2 from J; bases not matched to a gene: 3. Germline V lookup: CDR1 LGHNA, CDR2 YNFKEQ. This CDR3 comprises 15 residues. The CDR3 reads CASSQTGTGNYGYTF. The CDR3 coding sequence is TGTGCCAGCAGCCAAACCGGGACAGGGAACTATGGCTACACCTTC.

This sequence joins TRBV25-1 and TRBJ2-4, with 8 nucleotides matching TRBD2. Germline trimming cut 2 bases from V and 3 bases from J; bases unmatched to any gene: 12. The germline gives CDR1 MGHDK, CDR2 SYGVNS. The CDR3 loop spans 18 amino acids. Here the CDR3 reads CASSEGPIYRGGKNIQYF. The CDR3 nucleotides read TGTGCCAGCAGTGAAGGGCCTATATATCGGGGGGGCAAAAACATTCAGTACTTC.

Only a few counts were recorded for this clonotype. This sequence joins TRBV25-1 and TRBJ2-1; TRBD1 aligns across 8 bases. This CDR3 spans 14 amino acids. CDR1 MGHDK and CDR2 SYGVNS come from the germline V gene. The V segment lost 6 bases and the J segment 8 bases; nucleotides outside the gene matches: 9. The CDR3 DNA reads TGTGCCAGCAGGTGGGCAGGGGGCGCGGATGAGCAGTTCTTC. This sequence encodes CASRWAGGADEQFF.

The genes are TRBV7-2 and TRBJ2-1, with 7 bases fitting TRBD1. The V gene end was trimmed by 4 bases and the J gene end by 9 bases; junction bases not matched to a gene: 12. The CDR3 has 15 amino acids. The germline CDR1 and CDR2 sequences are SGHTA and FQGNSA. CDR3 nucleotides: TGTGCCAGCAGCTCCTCTGCGGTACGACAGGGTGAGCAGTTCTTC. Protein sequence: CASSSSAVRQGEQFF. The full variable domain, its missing parts supplied by reference TRBV7-2 and TRBJ2-1, is GAGVSQSPSNKVTEKGKDVELRCDPISGHTALYWYRQSLGQGLEFLIYFQGNSAPDKSGLPSDRFSAERTGGSVSTLTIQRTQQEDSAVYLCASSSSAVRQGEQFFGPGTRLTVL.

The V gene is TRBV29-1, the J gene TRBJ2-1; TRBD1 matches 8 bases. CDR1 SQVTM and CDR2 ANQGSEA come from the germline V gene. The CDR3 runs 13 residues. Trimming removed 6 bases from V and 13 bases from J; junction bases left unmatched: 14. This CDR3 reads CSVRQGSGETQFF. CDR3 DNA sequence: TGCAGCGTGAGACAGGGGTCAGGAGAGACCCAGTTCTTC.